This T cell receptor (beta chain) was recorded in a study of identical twins. The CDR3 has 13 amino acids. V dropped 8 bases and J dropped 4 bases, with 12 bases sitting between them. TCRdb independently ran MiXCR on the 5' RACE reads; one entry per CDR3 protein. Among around 370,000 distinct CDR3 sequences listed, about 10% were seen once. This clonotype was found a few times. This chain connects TRBV12-3 or TRBV12-4 to TRBJ2-1, with no clear D. Sequenced input: naive T cells sorted from blood. The TCR sequence derives from a woman in her 50s in good health. The DNA of the CDR3 is TGTGCCAGCGGTGACTCCTTATACAATGAGCAGTTCTTC. This encodes CASGDSLYNEQFF.